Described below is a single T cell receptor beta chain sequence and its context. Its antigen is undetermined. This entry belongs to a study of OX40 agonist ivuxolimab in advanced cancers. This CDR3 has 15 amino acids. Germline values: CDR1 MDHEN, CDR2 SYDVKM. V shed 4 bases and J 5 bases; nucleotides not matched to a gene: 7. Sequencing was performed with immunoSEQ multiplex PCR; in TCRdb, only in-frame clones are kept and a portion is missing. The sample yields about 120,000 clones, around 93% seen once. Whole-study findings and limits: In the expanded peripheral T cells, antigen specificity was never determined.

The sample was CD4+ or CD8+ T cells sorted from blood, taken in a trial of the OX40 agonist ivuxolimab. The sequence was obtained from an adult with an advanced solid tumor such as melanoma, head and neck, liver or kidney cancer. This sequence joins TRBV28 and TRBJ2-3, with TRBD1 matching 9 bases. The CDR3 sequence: CASSSLGQGKDTQYF. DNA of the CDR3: TGTGCCAGCAGTTCGCTCGGACAGGGGAAAGATACGCAGTATTTT.